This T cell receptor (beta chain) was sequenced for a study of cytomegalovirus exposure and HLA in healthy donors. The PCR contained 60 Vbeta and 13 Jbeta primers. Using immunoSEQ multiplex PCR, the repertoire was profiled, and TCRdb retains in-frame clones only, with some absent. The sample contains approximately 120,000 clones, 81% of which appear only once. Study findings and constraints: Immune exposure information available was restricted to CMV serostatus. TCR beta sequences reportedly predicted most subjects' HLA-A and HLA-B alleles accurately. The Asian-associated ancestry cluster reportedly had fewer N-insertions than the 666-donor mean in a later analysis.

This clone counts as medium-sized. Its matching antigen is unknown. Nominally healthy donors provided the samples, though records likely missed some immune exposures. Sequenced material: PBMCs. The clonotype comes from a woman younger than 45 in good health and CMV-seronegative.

CDR3 sequence reads: CASSLEVSGREQYF. The CDR3 DNA is TGTGCCAGCAGCTTAGAGGTGTCAGGTCGGGAGCAGTACTTC. J is TRBJ2-7 and V is TRBV7-8, with D unclear. The germline V gene encodes CDR1 SGHVS and CDR2 FQNEAQ. The CDR3 has 14 residues. The germline V and J ends were trimmed by 1 base and 7 bases, with 14 bases remaining between them.